This TCR beta chain was sequenced during a study of blood T cell repertoires in COVID-19. The V gene's germline CDR1 is SGHRS and CDR2 YFSETQ. The ends lost 0 bases at V and 6 bases at J; junction bases unmatched: 6. The CDR3 contains 16 residues. Libraries were prepared by immunoSEQ multiplex PCR; TCRdb keeps only in-frame clonotypes and omits some of them. This table has 90,000 to 120,000 clones, around 82% appearing once. This clone was detected only a few times. The chain combines TRBV5-1 with TRBJ2-1, with 10 bases fitting TRBD2. This TCR derives from a man aged 55 to 70 with acute or convalescent COVID-19. The specimen sequenced was peripheral blood. The CDR3 DNA follows: TGCGCCAGCAGCTTGGCCTTAGCTAGCGGGAGCAATGAGCAGTTCTTC. Residues: CASSLALASGSNEQFF.